A selection of T cell receptor beta chains follows, all from one sample in a study of blood T cell repertoires in COVID-19. Only in-frame clones appear in the TCRdb table, and some are missing; sequencing was by immunoSEQ multiplex PCR. This sample yields 330,000 or so clones, of which almost 90% are seen a single time; about 0.94% belongs to the top ten. Sequenced: PBMCs or T cells enriched from blood (not recorded which). These receptors all stem from a woman younger than 45 who had been exposed to COVID-19. Each CDR3 is given with its conserved first and last residue. The order of the fields is V gene, J gene, D gene, CDR3 protein, CDR3 DNA. A D gene is named only where the DNA matches it firmly.

TRBV19	TRBJ1-2	-	CASTPRGWGSNYGYTF	TGTGCCAGTACCCCGAGGGGGTGGGGGTCCAACTATGGCTACACCTTC
TRBV13	TRBJ2-7	-	CASSLRGIGQDYEQYF	TGTGCCAGCAGCTTACGGGGAATCGGGCAGGACTACGAGCAGTACTTC
TRBV9	TRBJ1-6	-	CASSVWVTQNSPLHF	TGTGCCAGCAGCGTATGGGTGACACAGAATTCACCCCTCCACTTT
TRBV10-1	TRBJ2-3	TRBD1	CASSVGQGSSDTQYF	TGCGCCAGCAGTGTGGGACAGGGGTCGTCAGATACGCAGTATTTT
TRBV6-5	TRBJ1-1	-	CASTDRMNTEAFF	TGTGCCAGCACCGACAGGATGAACACTGAAGCTTTCTTT
TRBV28	TRBJ2-5	-	CASSFGTGVIGETQYF	TGTGCCAGCAGTTTCGGTACCGGGGTAATAGGGGAGACCCAGTACTTC
TRBV2	TRBJ2-5	TRBD1	CASPGTGDQETQYF	TGTGCCAGCCCCGGGACAGGGGACCAAGAGACCCAGTACTTC
TRBV29-1	TRBJ1-4	TRBD1	CSVGGTGNEKLFF	TGCAGCGTTGGTGGGACAGGAAATGAAAAACTGTTTTTT
TRBV19	TRBJ2-2	-	CASIPAGASGELFF	TGTGCCAGTATACCGGCAGGGGCGTCCGGGGAGCTGTTTTTT
TRBV19	TRBJ1-1	TRBD1	CASSPFGGQGRTTEAFF	TGTGCCAGTAGTCCCTTCGGGGGACAGGGGAGGACCACTGAAGCTTTCTTT
TRBV3-1/TRBV3-2	TRBJ1-3	-	CASSHTGTGNTIYF	TGTGCCAGCAGCCACACAGGGACTGGAAACACCATATATTTT
TRBV5-6	TRBJ2-2	-	CASSLDGQTPGGELFF	TGTGCCAGCAGCTTGGATGGCCAGACCCCAGGCGGGGAGCTGTTTTTT
TRBV27	TRBJ1-1	-	CASSLFGRGNTEAFF	TGTGCCAGCAGTTTATTCGGCAGGGGGAACACTGAAGCTTTCTTT
TRBV5-1	TRBJ1-6	-	CASSLGGEGNSPLHF	TGCGCCAGCAGCTTGGGAGGGGAGGGTAATTCACCCCTCCACTTT
TRBV9	TRBJ1-5	-	CASSVEGEGNQPQHF	TGTGCCAGCAGCGTAGAGGGGGAAGGCAATCAGCCCCAGCATTTT
TRBV3-1/TRBV3-2	TRBJ2-3	-	CASSQEGSSIITDTQYF	TGTGCCAGCAGCCAAGAGGGTAGCTCCATCATCACAGATACGCAGTATTTT
TRBV14	TRBJ1-5	-	CASSHPGNQPQHF	TGTGCCAGCAGCCACCCAGGGAATCAGCCCCAGCATTTT